This T cell receptor beta chain stems from a study of blood T cell repertoires in COVID-19. Profiled with immunoSEQ multiplex PCR; TCRdb holds only in-frame clones, not every one. The sample shows 150,000 to 200,000 clones, roughly 80% of them seen only once. The sample was peripheral blood. The source of this sequence is a woman in her 70s with acute or convalescent COVID-19.

The CDR3: CASSLRGGPMSSYNEQFF. CDR3 bases: TGTGCCAGCAGCTTACGCGGGGGGCCTATGAGCTCCTACAATGAGCAGTTCTTC. This rearrangement joins TRBV7-2 to TRBJ2-1; 8 bases match TRBD2. From germline, CDR1 is SGHTA and CDR2 FQGNSA. J was trimmed by 0 bases and V by 2 bases; bases with no gene match: 9. The CDR3 runs to 18 residues.